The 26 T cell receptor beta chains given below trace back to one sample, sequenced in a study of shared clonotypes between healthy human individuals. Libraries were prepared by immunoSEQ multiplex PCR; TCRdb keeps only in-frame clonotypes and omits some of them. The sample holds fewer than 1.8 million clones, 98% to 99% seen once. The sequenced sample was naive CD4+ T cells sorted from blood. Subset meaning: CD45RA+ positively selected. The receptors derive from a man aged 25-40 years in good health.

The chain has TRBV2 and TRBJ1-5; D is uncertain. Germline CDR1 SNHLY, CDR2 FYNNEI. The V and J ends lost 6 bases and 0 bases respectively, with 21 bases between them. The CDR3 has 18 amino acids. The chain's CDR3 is CASRDRSLTGYSNQPQHF. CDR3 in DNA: TGTGCCAGCAGAGATAGGAGTCTAACGGGGTATAGCAATCAGCCCCAGCATTTT.

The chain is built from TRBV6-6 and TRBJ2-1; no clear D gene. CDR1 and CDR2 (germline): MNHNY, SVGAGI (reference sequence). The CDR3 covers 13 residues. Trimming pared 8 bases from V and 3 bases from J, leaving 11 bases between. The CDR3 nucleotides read TGTGCCAGCGTATTGGACCGCTACAATGAGCAGTTCTTC. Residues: CASVLDRYNEQFF.

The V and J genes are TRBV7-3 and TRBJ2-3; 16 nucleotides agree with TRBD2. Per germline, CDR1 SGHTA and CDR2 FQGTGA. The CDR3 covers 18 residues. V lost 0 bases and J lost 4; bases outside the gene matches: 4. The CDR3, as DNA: TGTGCCAGCAGCTTAACGGGGACTAGCGGGAGGGTATCAGATACGCAGTATTTT. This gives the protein CASSLTGTSGRVSDTQYF.

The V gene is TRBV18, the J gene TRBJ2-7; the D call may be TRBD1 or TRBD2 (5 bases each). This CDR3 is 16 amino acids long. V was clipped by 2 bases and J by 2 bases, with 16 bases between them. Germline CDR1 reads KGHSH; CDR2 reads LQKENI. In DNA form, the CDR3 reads TGTGCCAGCTCACCAATACCGGGACGCAATACCTACGAGCAGTACTTC. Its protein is CASSPIPGRNTYEQYF.

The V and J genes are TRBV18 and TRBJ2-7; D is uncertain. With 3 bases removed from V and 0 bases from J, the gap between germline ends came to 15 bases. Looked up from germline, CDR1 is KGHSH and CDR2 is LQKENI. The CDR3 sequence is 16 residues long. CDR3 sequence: CASSPLGGVGSYEQYF. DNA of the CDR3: TGTGCCAGCTCACCCCTGGGTGGGGTTGGCTCCTACGAGCAGTACTTC. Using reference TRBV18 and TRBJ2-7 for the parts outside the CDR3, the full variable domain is NAGVMQNPRHLVRRRGQEARLRCSPMKGHSHVYWYRQLPEEGLKFMVYLQKENIIDESGMPKERFSAEFPKEGPSILRIQQVVRGDSAAYFCASSPLGGVGSYEQYFGPGTRLTVT.

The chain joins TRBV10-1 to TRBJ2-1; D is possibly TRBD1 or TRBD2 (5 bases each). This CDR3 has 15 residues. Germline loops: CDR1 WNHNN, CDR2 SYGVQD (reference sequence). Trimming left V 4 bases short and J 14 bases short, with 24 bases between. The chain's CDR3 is CASSGGVGVGRREFF. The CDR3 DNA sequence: TGCGCCAGCAGTGGGGGAGTGGGGGTAGGACGCAGGGAGTTCTTC.

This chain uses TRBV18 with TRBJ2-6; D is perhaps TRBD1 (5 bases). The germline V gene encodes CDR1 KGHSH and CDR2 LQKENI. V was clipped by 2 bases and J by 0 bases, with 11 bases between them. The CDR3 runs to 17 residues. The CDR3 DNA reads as TGTGCCAGCTCACCATTCGCCCAGGGCTCTGGGGCCAACGTCCTGACTTTC. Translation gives CASSPFAQGSGANVLTF.

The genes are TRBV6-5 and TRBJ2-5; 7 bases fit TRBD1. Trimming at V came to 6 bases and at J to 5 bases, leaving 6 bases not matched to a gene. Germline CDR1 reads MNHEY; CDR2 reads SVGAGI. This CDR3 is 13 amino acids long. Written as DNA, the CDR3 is TGTGCCAGCAGGCGACAGGGCCGGGAGACCCAGTACTTC. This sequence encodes CASRRQGRETQYF.

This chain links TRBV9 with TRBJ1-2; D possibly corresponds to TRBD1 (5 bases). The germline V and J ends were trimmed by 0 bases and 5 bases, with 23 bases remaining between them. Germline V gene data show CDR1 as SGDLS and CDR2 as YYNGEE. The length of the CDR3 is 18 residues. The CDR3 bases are TGTGCCAGCAGCGTAGGTCCCCCAACGCCAGGGTTGGTATATGGCTACACCTTC. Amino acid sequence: CASSVGPPTPGLVYGYTF.

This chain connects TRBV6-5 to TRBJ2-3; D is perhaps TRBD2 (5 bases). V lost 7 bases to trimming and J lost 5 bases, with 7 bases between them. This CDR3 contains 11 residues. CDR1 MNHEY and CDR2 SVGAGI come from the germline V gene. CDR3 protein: CASIRGDTQYF. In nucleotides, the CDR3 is TGTGCCAGCATACGGGGAGATACGCAGTATTTT.

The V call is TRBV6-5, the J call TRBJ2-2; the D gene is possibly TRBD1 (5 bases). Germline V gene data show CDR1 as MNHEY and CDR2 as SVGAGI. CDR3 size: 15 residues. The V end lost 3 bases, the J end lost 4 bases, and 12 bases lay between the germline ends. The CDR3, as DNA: TGTGCCAGCAGTTATTGGGGCAGCTCCACCGGGGAGCTGTTTTTT. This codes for CASSYWGSSTGELFF.

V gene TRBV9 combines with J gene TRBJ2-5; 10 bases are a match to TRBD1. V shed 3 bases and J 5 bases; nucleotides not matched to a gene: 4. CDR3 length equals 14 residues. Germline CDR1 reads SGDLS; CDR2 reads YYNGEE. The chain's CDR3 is CASSATGGGETQYF. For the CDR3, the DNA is TGTGCCAGCAGCGCGACAGGGGGCGGGGAGACCCAGTACTTC.

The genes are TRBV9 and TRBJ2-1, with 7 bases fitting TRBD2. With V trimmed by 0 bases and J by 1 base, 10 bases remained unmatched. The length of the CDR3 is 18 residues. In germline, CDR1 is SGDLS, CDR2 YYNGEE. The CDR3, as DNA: TGTGCCAGCAGCGTAGCCGCTCTAGCGGCCTTGTCCTACAATGAGCAGTTCTTC. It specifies CASSVAALAALSYNEQFF.

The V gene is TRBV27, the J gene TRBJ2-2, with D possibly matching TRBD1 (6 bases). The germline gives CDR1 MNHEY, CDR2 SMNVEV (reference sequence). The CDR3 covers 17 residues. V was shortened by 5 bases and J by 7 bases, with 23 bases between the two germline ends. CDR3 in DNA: TGTGCCAGCAGTCACCGGACAGTGGGTCGCACCGGCGGGGAGCTGTTTTTT. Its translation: CASSHRTVGRTGGELFF.

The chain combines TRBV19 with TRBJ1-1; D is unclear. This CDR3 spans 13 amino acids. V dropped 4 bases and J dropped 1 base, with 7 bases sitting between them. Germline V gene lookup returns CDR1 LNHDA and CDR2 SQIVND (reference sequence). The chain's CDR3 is CASSRRENTEAFF. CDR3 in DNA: TGTGCCAGTAGTAGAAGGGAGAACACTGAAGCTTTCTTT. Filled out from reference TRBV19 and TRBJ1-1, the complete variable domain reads DGGITQSPKYLFRKEGQNVTLSCEQNLNHDAMYWYRQDPGQGLRLIYYSQIVNDFQKGDIAEGYSVSREKKESFPLTVTSAQKNPTAFYLCASSRRENTEAFFGQGTRLTVV.

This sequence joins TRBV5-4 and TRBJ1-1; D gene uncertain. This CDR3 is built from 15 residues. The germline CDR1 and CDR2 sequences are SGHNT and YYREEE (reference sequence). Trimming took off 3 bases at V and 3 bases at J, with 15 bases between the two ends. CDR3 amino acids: CASSSGNLAYTEAFF. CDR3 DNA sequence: TGTGCCAGCAGCTCAGGTAACTTGGCCTACACTGAAGCTTTCTTT. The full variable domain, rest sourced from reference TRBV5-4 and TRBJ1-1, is ETGVTQSPTHLIKTRGQQVTLRCSSQSGHNTVSWYQQALGQGPQFIFQYYREEENGRGNFPPRFSGLQFPNYSSELNVNALELDDSALYLCASSSGNLAYTEAFFGQGTRLTVV.

Here the CDR3 reads CASRGTSASYEQYF. The CDR3 bases are TGTGCCAGCAGGGGGACTAGCGCAAGCTACGAGCAGTACTTC. This chain uses TRBV2 with TRBJ2-7; 10 nucleotides agree with TRBD2. Germline trimming cut 6 bases from V and 3 bases from J; bases unmatched to any gene: 5. The V gene's germline CDR1 is SNHLY and CDR2 FYNNEI. This CDR3 comprises 14 residues.

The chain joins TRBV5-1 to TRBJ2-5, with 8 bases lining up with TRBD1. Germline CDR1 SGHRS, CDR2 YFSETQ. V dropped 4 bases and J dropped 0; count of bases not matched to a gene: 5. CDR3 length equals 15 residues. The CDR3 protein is CASSRQGSNQETQYF. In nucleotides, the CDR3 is TGCGCCAGCAGCCGACAGGGGAGCAACCAAGAGACCCAGTACTTC.

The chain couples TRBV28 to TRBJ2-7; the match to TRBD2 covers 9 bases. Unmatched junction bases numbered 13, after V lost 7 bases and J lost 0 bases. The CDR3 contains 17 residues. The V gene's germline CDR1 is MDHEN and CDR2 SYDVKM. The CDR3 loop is CASKNSGSRKSSYEQYF. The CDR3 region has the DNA TGTGCCAGCAAGAATAGCGGGAGTCGAAAGAGCTCCTACGAGCAGTACTTC. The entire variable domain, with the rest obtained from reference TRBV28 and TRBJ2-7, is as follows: DVKVTQSSRYLVKRTGEKVFLECVQDMDHENMFWYRQDPGLGLRLIYFSYDVKMKEKGDIPEGYSVSREKKERFSLILESASTNQTSMYLCASKNSGSRKSSYEQYFGPGTRLTVT.

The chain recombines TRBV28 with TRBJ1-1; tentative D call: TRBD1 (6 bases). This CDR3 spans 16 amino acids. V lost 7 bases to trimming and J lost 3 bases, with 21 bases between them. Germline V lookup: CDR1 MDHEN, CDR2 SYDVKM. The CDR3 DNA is TGTGCCAGCAAAACCATAAGCGGGGGCTCGTACACTGAAGCTTTCTTT. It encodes CASKTISGGSYTEAFF. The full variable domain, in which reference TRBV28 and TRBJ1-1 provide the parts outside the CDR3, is DVKVTQSSRYLVKRTGEKVFLECVQDMDHENMFWYRQDPGLGLRLIYFSYDVKMKEKGDIPEGYSVSREKKERFSLILESASTNQTSMYLCASKTISGGSYTEAFFGQGTRLTVV.

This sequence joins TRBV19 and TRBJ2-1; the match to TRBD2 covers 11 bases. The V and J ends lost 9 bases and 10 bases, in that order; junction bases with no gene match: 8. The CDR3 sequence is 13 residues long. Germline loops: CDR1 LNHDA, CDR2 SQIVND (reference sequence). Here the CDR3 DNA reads TGTGCCAGCTTAGCGGGAGGGCAGGACGAGCAGTTCTTC. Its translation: CASLAGGQDEQFF.

The CDR3 protein is CASTGTSLTGELFF. The CDR3, as DNA: TGTGCCAGCACCGGGACTAGCCTTACCGGGGAGCTGTTTTTT. The rearrangement uses TRBV7-2 and TRBJ2-2; the match to TRBD2 covers 9 bases. Germline CDR1 SGHTA, CDR2 FQGNSA. J lost 5 bases, V lost 7 bases, and 5 bases had no gene match. The CDR3 totals 14 residues. Together with reference TRBV7-2 and TRBJ2-2, the CDR3 gives the full variable domain: GAGVSQSPSNKVTEKGKDVELRCDPISGHTALYWYRQSLGQGLEFLIYFQGNSAPDKSGLPSDRFSAERTGGSVSTLTIQRTQQEDSAVYLCASTGTSLTGELFFGEGSRLTVL.

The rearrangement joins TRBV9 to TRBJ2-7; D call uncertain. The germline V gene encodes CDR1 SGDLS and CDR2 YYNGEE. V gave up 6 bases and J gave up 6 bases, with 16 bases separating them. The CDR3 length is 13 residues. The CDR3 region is CASTHPGRGEQYF. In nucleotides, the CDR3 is TGTGCCAGCACCCACCCCGGCCGAGGCGAGCAGTACTTC.

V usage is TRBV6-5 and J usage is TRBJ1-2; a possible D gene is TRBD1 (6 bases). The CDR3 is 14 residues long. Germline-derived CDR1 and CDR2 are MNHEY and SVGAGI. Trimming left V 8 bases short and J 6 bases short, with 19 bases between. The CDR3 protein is CASGGAGRIHGYTF. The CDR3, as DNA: TGTGCCAGCGGGGGGGCAGGGAGAATCCATGGCTACACCTTC.

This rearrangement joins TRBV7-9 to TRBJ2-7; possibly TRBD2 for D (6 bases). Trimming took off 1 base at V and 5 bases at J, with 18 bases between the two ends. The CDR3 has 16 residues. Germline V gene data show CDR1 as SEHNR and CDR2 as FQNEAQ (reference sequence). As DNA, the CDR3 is TGTGCCAGCAGCTTAGTGGCGGGATCAAGGGGAAACGAGCAGTACTTC. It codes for CASSLVAGSRGNEQYF.

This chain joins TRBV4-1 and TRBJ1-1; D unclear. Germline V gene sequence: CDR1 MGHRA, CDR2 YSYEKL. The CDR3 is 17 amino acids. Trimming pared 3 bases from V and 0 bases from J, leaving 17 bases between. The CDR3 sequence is CASSHPLRGGMNTEAFF. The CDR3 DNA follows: TGCGCCAGCAGCCACCCCCTACGGGGAGGCATGAACACTGAAGCTTTCTTT.